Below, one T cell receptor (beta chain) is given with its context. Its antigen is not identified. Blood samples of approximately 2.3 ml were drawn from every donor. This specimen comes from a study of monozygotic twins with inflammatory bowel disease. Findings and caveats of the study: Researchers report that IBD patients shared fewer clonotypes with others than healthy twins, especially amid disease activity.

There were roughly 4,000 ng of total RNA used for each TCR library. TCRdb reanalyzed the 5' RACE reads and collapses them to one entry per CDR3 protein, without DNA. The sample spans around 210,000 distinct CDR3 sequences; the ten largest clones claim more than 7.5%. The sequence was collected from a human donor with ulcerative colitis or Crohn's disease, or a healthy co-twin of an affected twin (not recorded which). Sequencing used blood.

CDR3 sequence: CTSSRGQISTDTQYF. The rearrangement links TRBV6-1 to TRBJ2-3; TCRdb reports TRBD1, a call that lacks DNA to check it against. CDR3 length: 15 residues. From germline, CDR1 is MNHNS and CDR2 SASEGT.